The TCR beta chain under discussion was sequenced for a study of T-cell memory formation after mild COVID-19. General study findings and limits: Later expanders leaned CD4+, whereas clones that contracted between day 15 and 85 were balanced CD4/CD8. Day 37-peaking second-wave clones had unconfirmed SARS-CoV-2 specificity.

Trimming took off 2 bases at V and 3 bases at J, with 11 bases between the two ends. The CDR3 extends over 15 amino acids. The V gene's germline CDR1 is MNHEY and CDR2 SVGAGI. 5'RACE primed from the constant segment yielded TCR alpha and TCR beta cDNA libraries bearing sample barcodes and UMIs. TCRdb redid the calling of the 5' RACE reads with MiXCR, one entry per CDR3 protein. The data contain roughly 80,000 distinct CDR3 sequences, around 25% of them singletons. With regard to this clonotype: Antigen unknown.

The chain combines TRBV6-5 with TRBJ1-5; no firm D call. The source of this sequence is a man between 18 and 35 years old who had mild COVID-19 (a few samples of this study predate the infection). Cell type and time point are not known. The sample was PBMCs or a T cell subset sorted from them (not recorded which). DNA of the CDR3: TGTGCCAGCAGTTACCCGTGGGGAATCAATCAGCCCCAGCATTTT. Translated, it gives CASSYPWGINQPQHF.